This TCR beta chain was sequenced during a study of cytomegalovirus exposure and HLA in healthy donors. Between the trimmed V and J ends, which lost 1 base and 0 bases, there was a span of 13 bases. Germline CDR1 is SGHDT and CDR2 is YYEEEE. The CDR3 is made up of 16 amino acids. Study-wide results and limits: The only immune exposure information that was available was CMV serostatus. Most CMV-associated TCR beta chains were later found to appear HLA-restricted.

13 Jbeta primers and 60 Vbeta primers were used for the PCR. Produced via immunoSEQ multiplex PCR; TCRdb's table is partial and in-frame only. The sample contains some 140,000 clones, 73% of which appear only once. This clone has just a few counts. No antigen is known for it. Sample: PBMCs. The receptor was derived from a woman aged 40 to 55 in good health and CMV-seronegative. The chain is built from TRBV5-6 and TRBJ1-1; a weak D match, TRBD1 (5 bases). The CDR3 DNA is TGTGCCAGCAGCTTGACAATGGACAACATGAACACTGAAGCTTTCTTT. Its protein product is CASSLTMDNMNTEAFF.